This TCR beta chain was identified during a study of blood T cell repertoires in COVID-19. Study-level background: COVID-19 samples collected from the United States, Italy and Spain covered acute and convalescent phases. The cDNA or gDNA used as material had been derived from T cells, B-cell-depleted T cells, or PBMCs.

Germline V gene data show CDR1 as SGHAT and CDR2 as FQNNGV. The CDR3 runs 17 residues. The J segment lost 5 bases and the V segment lost 5 bases, leaving 7 bases of the junction unmatched. Clones were read by immunoSEQ multiplex PCR, and TCRdb kept only the in-frame ones, dropping some. The sample consists of 200,000 to 250,000 clones, about 91% of them appearing once. J is TRBJ2-2 and V is TRBV11-2; 14 nucleotides line up with TRBD2. Sequenced material: peripheral blood. The clonotype comes from a man between 18 and 35 years old with active or convalescent COVID-19. The CDR3 DNA sequence: TGTGCCAGCAGCAGCGGACTAGCGGGAGGTGGTACCGGGGAGCTGTTTTTT. Protein sequence: CASSSGLAGGGTGELFF.